The T cell receptor (beta chain) under discussion was sequenced for a study of T cell responses to AZD1222 COVID-19 vaccine (dated by TCRdb to the early 2020s). In terms of the full investigation: A total of approximately 240 trial participants underwent TCR sequencing, of whom about 210 received two doses of AZD1222 and about 25 received two doses of the MenACWY control vaccine. Trial participants were enrolled by age into 18-55, 56-69 and 70-plus year subgroups, with 148, 28 and 57 TCR-sequenced participants respectively.

Remarks on this clone: The specificity of this receptor is unknown. No base qualities exist here, and no much larger clone lies one base off it.

What the research found in general, with its limitations: In the small 56-69-year group, the increase in depth fell short of significance, most likely because of low power. Because no samples from the day 14 peak response were available, repertoires could be characterized only after the peak T cell response. Vaccine-associated CD4 TCRs spanned the whole spike protein, with dominant responses in regions 160-218 and 743-854. Conclusions about previously exposed vaccinees were limited because only a handful of AZD1222 recipients were SARS-CoV-2 seropositive at baseline. After two AZD1222 doses, spike-specific TCR breadth and depth were significantly higher than at day 0 and than in MenACWY recipients. Reportedly, almost half of the unique spike-specific TCRs recognized epitopes lying outside the regions that are mutated in the B.1.351 and B.1.1.7 variants. Participants were mostly white British and included more females than males, and it was suggested by the authors that clonal diversity may have been underestimated.

The CDR3 regions of human TCRbeta chains were analyzed by immunosequencing. As for the authors' bioinformatics: TCRs in the repertoires were compared against a reference library of SARS-CoV-2-specific TCRs that had been generated with the MIRA antigen-specificity platform. Breadth was defined as the fraction of unique TCRs that were SARS-CoV-2-associated, and depth was defined as the fraction of total T cells that were SARS-CoV-2-associated. Using the MIRA data, every spike-specific TCR was mapped to the spike region that the TCR reacted to and assigned to either a CD4 or a CD8 class. Log10-transformed breadth and depth values were compared by one-way ANOVA with Sidak's multiple comparisons tests. TCRdb's version of the immuneACCESS table is confined to in-frame rearrangements and falls short of the full clone set. An unresolved V gene accounts for under half of the shortfall where checked; the remainder is of unknown origin. V, J and clone size are taken as reported in that table, and D and trimming were inferred from the DNA itself. Within this sample are tens of thousands of clones, with 90% to 95% of them counted one time only. Of the sample, 4% to 6% falls within the top ten clones.

What this sample's time point label stands for: baseline before first vaccination. This sample's treatment or condition label indicates: meningococcal conjugate vaccine given as trial control. The vaccinee samples were drawn from two UK trials, COV001 and COV002, one of which was a single-blind randomized controlled phase 2/3 trial testing AZD1222 (ChAdOx1 nCoV-19) in healthy adults. For TCRbeta chain sequencing, PBMC samples from trial participants were taken at day 0 and at day 28 after the second dose. Unmatched junction bases come to 4, with V trimmed by 1 base and J by 7 bases. In the germline V gene (reference sequence), CDR1 corresponds to SGHAT and CDR2 to FQDESV. The CDR3 sequence holds 14 residues, the cysteine and phenylalanine included. Only the CDR3 part of the read is kept: 42 bases, read in frame from the first base.

The receptor was derived from an adult in good health. Specimen: peripheral blood, collected on day 0 of MenACWY control vaccination. This chain joins TRBV11-1 to TRBJ2-1; a stretch of 7 junction bases matches TRBD2. The CDR3 region: CASSLVLARNEQFF. The DNA sequence reads TGTGCCAGCAGCTTAGTACTAGCGAGGAATGAGCAGTTCTTC.